This T cell receptor (beta chain) was sequenced for a study of T cell repertoires in cytomegalovirus infection (dated by TCRdb to between 2019 and 2020). Describing the broader study: The HLA type of each donor mattered for the analysis, because public TCR beta signatures pointed to carriage of CMV infection along with the matching HLA type.

Sequencing instrument: Illumina HiSeq 1500. TCRdb reprocessing: public reads trimmed at Q25 with fastp, clones called with MiXCR, in-frame beta chains kept. Identical CDR3 proteins give one entry, which carries the most common genes and DNA. The sample has more than 650,000 distinct CDR3 sequences on record, less than 40% of them singletons. The ten largest clones represent 2.8% of the sample. What the authors observed across the whole study: The ex vivo response was dominated by HLA-C-restricted CMV-specific TCR beta clonotypes, which also provided the single most frequent clonotype in two of eight donors. Carriers of CMV infection plus the relevant HLA type were discriminated by the cumulative frequency of public TCR beta family members in the study cohort and in an independent approximately 340-donor cohort.

From its cysteine to its phenylalanine, the CDR3 spans 13 amino acids. Just CDR3 DNA is preserved here, 39 bases in frame from base 1. V is reduced by 3 bases and J by 5 bases, leaving a spacing of 10 bases between them. About this clonotype itself: Its recognized antigen is unknown. Nothing much larger sits one base from this clone, and base qualities are not available.

The receptor was isolated from a human donor in good health (CMV status not recorded). Some clones in this sample may be carry-over from other donors' samples. The chain joins TRBV12-3 or TRBV12-4 to TRBJ1-1; a confident D gene designation cannot be given. The specimen was PBMCs. The DNA reads TGTGCCAGCAGTTTCATTCCCAGTACTGAAGCTTTCTTT. Its translation is CASSFIPSTEAFF.